A selection of T cell receptor beta chains follows, all from one sample in a study of T cell changes during pregnancy in multiple sclerosis. Libraries were prepared by immunoSEQ multiplex PCR; TCRdb keeps only in-frame clonotypes and omits some of them. This table has about 52,000 clones, roughly 92% appearing once. The sequencing here drew on CD4+ T cells from peripheral blood mononuclear cells, taken in the third trimester of pregnancy. The receptors shown here come from a female donor with multiple sclerosis, enrolled in a pregnancy study. Each CDR3 is given with its conserved first and last residue. Each record gives: D gene, J gene, clone size, V gene, CDR3 DNA, CDR3 protein. The D gene is left open where the match is weak. A clone size is listed for some rows: how often the clone was seen (once, few, many), or a class if it is expanded.

>-|TRBJ1-3|once|TRBV7-2
TGTGCCAGCAGCAGGCGGCCCTCCTCTGGAAACACCATATATTTT
CASSRRPSSGNTIYF
>TRBD1|TRBJ1-1|-|TRBV6-5
TGTGCCAGCAACAGACAGGGGAACACTGAAGCTTTCTTT
CASNRQGNTEAFF
>TRBD1|TRBJ1-2|-|TRBV4-2
TGTGCCAGCAGCCAAGACCGGACAGGGGATGGCTACACCTTC
CASSQDRTGDGYTF
>-|TRBJ2-7|-|TRBV9
TGTGCCAGCAGCGTAGGTTACAGCTCCTACGAGCAGTACTTC
CASSVGYSSYEQYF
>-|TRBJ1-1|-|TRBV2
TGTGCCAGCGGTATGAACAGGGCGCTGGAGGCTTTCTTT
CASGMNRALEAFF
>TRBD2|TRBJ2-1|-|TRBV7-2
TGTGCCAGCAGATCCAATAGCGGGGGTGTGTATGAGCAGTTCTTC
CASRSNSGGVYEQFF
>-|TRBJ2-1|-|TRBV5-5
TGTGCCAGCAGCTTAACGGGGAACTCCTACAATGAGCAGTTCTTC
CASSLTGNSYNEQFF
>-|TRBJ2-5|-|TRBV19
TGTGCCAGTAGCCATACCGGGACTGGGGACACCCAGTACTTC
CASSHTGTGDTQYF
>-|TRBJ2-7|-|TRBV28
TGTGCCAGCAGTCCGGCCAGGGGAAAGGTGAACGAGCAGTACTTC
CASSPARGKVNEQYF
>-|TRBJ2-3|-|TRBV4-3
TGCGCCAGCAGCCAAGATGGGCCAGTTCAGAGTTCAGATACGCAGTATTTT
CASSQDGPVQSSDTQYF
>-|TRBJ1-1|-|TRBV30
TGTGCCTGGAGCGGAAGTAGGCAGGGGAACACTGAAGCTTTCTTT
CAWSGSRQGNTEAFF
>-|TRBJ2-3|-|TRBV27
TGTGCCAGCGAGGGCATAGGAGAAGATACGCGGTATTTT
CASEGIGEDTRYF
>TRBD1|TRBJ2-1|-|TRBV7-9
TGTGCCAGCAGCCTCGGACAGGCGCCCGTGGGGCAGTTCTTC
CASSLGQAPVGQFF
>-|TRBJ1-5|-|TRBV12-5
TGTGCTAGTGGTTTGGTACTTAACAGGGTAAACGATCAGCCCCAGCATTTT
CASGLVLNRVNDQPQHF
>TRBD1|TRBJ1-1|-|TRBV9
TGTGCCAGCAGAAGGACAGGGGGCCTGAACACTGAAGCTTTCTTT
CASRRTGGLNTEAFF
>-|TRBJ1-1|-|TRBV19
TGTGCCAGTAGTATAGAGCGAGGAGGGGCTTTCTTT
CASSIERGGAFF
>TRBD1|TRBJ2-5|-|TRBV2
TGTGCCAGCAACGACATCTCAGGGGGCTACCAAGAGACCCAGTACTTC
CASNDISGGYQETQYF
>-|TRBJ1-4|-|TRBV7-6
TGTGCCAGCAGCTTAATGGCGGAGAATGAAAAACTGTTTTTT
CASSLMAENEKLFF
>TRBD1|TRBJ2-7|-|TRBV4-2
TGTGCCAGCAGCCAAAGGGACAGGGGTTTCTACGAGCAGTACTTC
CASSQRDRGFYEQYF
>-|TRBJ1-1|-|TRBV4-1
TGCGCCAGCAGCCAAGATCTCCGGGTGACTGAAGCTTTCTTT
CASSQDLRVTEAFF
>-|TRBJ1-1|-|TRBV19
TGTGCCAGTAGTATGGCCATTGAAGCTTTCTTT
CASSMAIEAFF
>TRBD1|TRBJ2-3|-|TRBV5-8
TGTGCCAGCAGCTTGGCCCCGCTCGGACAGGGGGCAACAGATACGCAGTATTTT
CASSLAPLGQGATDTQYF